This passage covers 31 T cell receptor beta chains from one sample sequenced in a study of T cell responses to AZD1222 COVID-19 vaccine. Here immunoSEQ multiplex PCR was the method, and the copy in TCRdb shows in-frame clones only, minus some. This sample carries tens of thousands of clones, approximately 90% of them seen once, and the ten largest clones take about 2%. The sample here was peripheral blood, taken on day 0 of AZD1222 vaccination. These receptors originate from an adult in good health.

The CDR3 is CAISVSRDEQFF. The CDR3 DNA is TGTGCCATCAGTGTTAGCAGGGATGAGCAGTTCTTC. This sequence joins TRBV10-3 and TRBJ2-1, with a tentative D call TRBD1 (5 bases). CDR1 is ENHRY and CDR2 is SYGVKD in the germline V gene. Trimming removed 4 bases from V and 8 bases from J, with 9 bases in between. This CDR3 contains 12 residues.

This clone was detected once. This chain joins TRBV10-1 and TRBJ1-5; TRBD1 aligns across 8 bases. Germline CDR1 reads WNHNN; CDR2 reads SYGVQD (reference sequence). Trimming at V came to 8 bases and at J to 3 bases, leaving 12 bases not matched to a gene. This CDR3 is 16 amino acids long. The CDR3 DNA sequence: TGCGCCAGCGCCCCAGGGACAGGCGGTAACAATCAGCCCCAGCATTTT. It yields the protein CASAPGTGGNNQPQHF.

V gene TRBV6-5 combines with J gene TRBJ2-5; 9 bases are a match to TRBD1. J was trimmed by 5 bases and V by 9 bases; bases with no gene match: 7. The CDR3 totals 13 residues. Germline-derived CDR1 and CDR2 are MNHEY and SVGAGI. CDR3 in amino acids: CASRQGVAETQYF. CDR3 DNA: TGTGCCAGTAGACAGGGGGTAGCGGAGACCCAGTACTTC.

This clone was seen just once. The chain couples TRBV30 to TRBJ2-7; the match to TRBD1 covers 8 bases. Trimming at V came to 1 base and at J to 5 bases, leaving 7 bases not matched to a gene. Looked up from germline, CDR1 is GTSNPN and CDR2 is SVGIG (reference sequence). CDR3 length: 14 amino acids. CDR3 nucleotide sequence: TGTGCCTGGAGTGACATCCAGGGGGCTCACGAGCAGTACTTC. It yields the protein CAWSDIQGAHEQYF.

The rearrangement links TRBV6-4 to TRBJ1-1; 8 nucleotides line up with TRBD1. The CDR3 is 16 amino acids. V trimming: 3 bases; J trimming: 6 bases; junction bases outside the gene matches: 12. Looked up from germline, CDR1 is MRHNA and CDR2 is SNTAGT. CDR3 sequence: CASSEKVGQGAAEAFF. CDR3 coding DNA: TGTGCCAGCAGTGAAAAGGTGGGGCAGGGGGCGGCTGAAGCTTTCTTT.

The chain links TRBV6-5 to TRBJ2-7, with unresolved D. The CDR3 is 15 amino acids. V lost 0 bases, J lost 2 bases, and 11 bases lay in between. The germline V gene encodes CDR1 MNHEY and CDR2 SVGAGI. CDR3 nucleotides: TGTGCCAGCAGTTACTCGTTTAGGTCCGCCTACGAGCAGTACTTC. It is translated as CASSYSFRSAYEQYF.

The rearrangement uses TRBV29-1 and TRBJ2-1, with a possible D match to TRBD1 (6 bases). Trimming left V 1 base short and J 4 bases short, with 8 bases between. The CDR3 consists of 13 residues. Germline CDR1 is SQVTM and CDR2 is ANQGSEA. CDR3 sequence reads: CSVEGGTYNEQFF. In DNA form, the CDR3 reads TGCAGCGTTGAAGGGGGGACATACAATGAGCAGTTCTTC.

DNA for the CDR3: TGTGCCAGCAGCCAAGATCTTAGGGGGGGCTACACCTTC. Amino acid sequence: CASSQDLRGGYTF. V is TRBV3-1 (or the pseudogene TRBV3-2) and J is TRBJ1-2, with D possibly matching TRBD1 (6 bases). Germline V lookup: CDR1 LGHDT, CDR2 YNNKEL (reference sequence). V lost 0 bases to trimming and J lost 8 bases, with 10 bases between them. CDR3 size: 13 residues.

The chain is built from TRBV28 and TRBJ1-5; D perhaps matches TRBD1 (5 bases). The V end lost 4 bases, the J end lost 5 bases, and 15 bases lay between the germline ends. The CDR3 runs 15 residues. CDR1 and CDR2 (germline): MDHEN, SYDVKM. CDR3 region: CASSSRGTGDQPQHF. The CDR3 DNA sequence: TGTGCCAGCAGTTCCAGAGGAACGGGGGATCAGCCCCAGCATTTT.

V is TRBV6-2 or TRBV6-3 and J is TRBJ1-1; 10 bases match TRBD1. Germline values: CDR1 MNHEY, CDR2 SVGEGT. After removal of 5 bases from V and 5 bases from J, the junction contained 8 bases not matched to a gene. This CDR3 region has 15 residues. CDR3 region: CASSPRTGGWTEAFF. CDR3 nucleotides: TGTGCCAGCAGTCCCCGGACAGGGGGGTGGACTGAAGCTTTCTTT.

The chain couples TRBV6-5 to TRBJ2-5, with 9 bases that match TRBD2. There are 14 residues in the CDR3. Per the germline V gene, CDR1 is MNHEY and CDR2 is SVGAGI. The ends lost 6 bases at V and 5 bases at J; junction bases unmatched: 7. The CDR3 region is CASRKAGGRETQYF. DNA for the CDR3: TGTGCCAGCAGAAAAGCGGGGGGCCGGGAGACCCAGTACTTC.

The chain recombines TRBV19 with TRBJ1-5; TRBD1 aligns across 10 bases. CDR1 and CDR2 (germline): LNHDA, SQIVND (reference sequence). This CDR3 is 15 amino acids long. J gave up 3 bases and V 7 bases, and 6 bases lay outside the gene matches. CDR3 nucleotide sequence: TGTGCCAGTACCGAAGACAGGGGGCACAATCAGCCCCAGCATTTT. It yields the protein CASTEDRGHNQPQHF.

CDR3 DNA: TGCAGCGTTGAGGGCGGGAAGACGGCTAATGAGCAGTTCTTC. It is translated as CSVEGGKTANEQFF. The V gene is TRBV29-1, the J gene TRBJ2-1; tentative D call: TRBD2 (6 bases). The germline V gene encodes CDR1 SQVTM and CDR2 ANQGSEA. The CDR3 covers 14 residues. V dropped 3 bases and J dropped 7 bases, with 16 bases sitting between them.

The V gene is TRBV6-5, the J gene TRBJ2-7; 7 positions agree with TRBD1. Per germline, CDR1 MNHEY and CDR2 SVGAGI. The length of the CDR3 is 12 residues. V was pared by 6 bases and J by 6 bases, with 5 bases of the junction left unmatched. The CDR3 sequence is CASSTGVREQYF. The CDR3 nucleotides read TGTGCCAGCAGCACAGGGGTACGCGAGCAGTACTTC.

The chain joins TRBV3-1 (or the pseudogene TRBV3-2) to TRBJ1-6; D is undetermined. The CDR3 has 14 residues. Germline V gives CDR1 LGHDT, CDR2 YNNKEL (reference sequence). Trimming left V 4 bases short and J 2 bases short, with 6 bases between. The CDR3: CASSPNPYNSPLHF. CDR3 DNA: TGTGCCAGCAGCCCAAACCCCTATAATTCACCCCTCCACTTT.

This clone was seen just once. This chain connects TRBV7-2 to TRBJ1-6; D perhaps matches TRBD1 (6 bases). The CDR3 extends over 15 amino acids. Per germline, CDR1 SGHTA and CDR2 FQGNSA. Between the trimmed V and J ends, which lost 1 base and 14 bases, there was a span of 18 bases. CDR3 in amino acids: CASSLEGGVGPALHF. CDR3 nucleotide sequence: TGTGCCAGCAGCTTAGAGGGGGGGGTAGGGCCTGCCCTCCACTTT. Full variable domain (outside the CDR3, taken from reference TRBV7-2 and TRBJ1-6): GAGVSQSPSNKVTEKGKDVELRCDPISGHTALYWYRQSLGQGLEFLIYFQGNSAPDKSGLPSDRFSAERTGGSVSTLTIQRTQQEDSAVYLCASSLEGGVGPALHFGNGTRLTVT.

The J gene is TRBJ2-3, the V gene TRBV18; 9 positions agree with TRBD2. Germline values: CDR1 KGHSH, CDR2 LQKENI. The V segment lost 2 bases and the J segment 0 bases; nucleotides outside the gene matches: 6. This CDR3 has 17 residues. CDR3 sequence (DNA): TGTGCCAGCTCACCAATGACTAGCGGAGTTAGCACAGATACGCAGTATTTT. Translation gives CASSPMTSGVSTDTQYF.

The rearrangement uses TRBV11-2 and TRBJ2-1, with 11 bases matching TRBD2. After removal of 1 base from V and 5 bases from J, the junction contained 7 bases not matched to a gene. The CDR3 extends over 17 amino acids. Germline lookup yields CDR1 SGHAT and CDR2 FQNNGV. The CDR3 reads CASSLALTSGSHNEQFF. CDR3 DNA: TGTGCCAGCAGCTTAGCTCTTACTAGCGGGAGTCACAATGAGCAGTTCTTC.

The genes are TRBV7-9 and TRBJ2-7; no clear D. The CDR3 extends over 12 amino acids. Looked up from germline, CDR1 is SEHNR and CDR2 is FQNEAQ (reference sequence). Trimming left V 8 bases short and J 5 bases short, with 13 bases between. The CDR3 sequence is CASGPGPNEQYF. In DNA form, the CDR3 reads TGTGCCAGCGGACCGGGCCCCAACGAGCAGTACTTC.

This clone occurred once. The chain joins TRBV5-1 to TRBJ2-1; weak D call: TRBD1 (5 bases). Germline values: CDR1 SGHRS, CDR2 YFSETQ. This CDR3 region has 16 residues. The ends were cut back, 0 bases at V and 5 bases at J, with 15 bases in the middle. CDR3 in amino acids: CASSLAPGYPDNEQFF. CDR3 bases: TGCGCCAGCAGCTTGGCCCCAGGGTACCCGGACAATGAGCAGTTCTTC.

This sequence joins TRBV10-2 and TRBJ1-2; no firm D call. The germline V gene encodes CDR1 WSHSY and CDR2 SAAADI. The ends were cut back, 2 bases at V and 3 bases at J, with 4 bases in the middle. The CDR3 consists of 12 residues. This chain's CDR3 is CASSEGYYGYTF. The CDR3 nucleotides read TGCGCCAGCAGTGAGGGCTACTATGGCTACACCTTC.

The chain recombines TRBV27 with TRBJ1-5, with a tentative D call TRBD1 (6 bases). The germline V gene encodes CDR1 MNHEY and CDR2 SMNVEV (reference sequence). V lost 3 bases and J 1 base, leaving 28 bases between the germline ends. The CDR3 spans 21 residues. CDR3 amino acids: CASSFGGRRGEGEGSNQPQHF. The CDR3 DNA follows: TGTGCCAGCAGTTTTGGGGGCAGGAGGGGAGAAGGTGAGGGAAGCAATCAGCCCCAGCATTTT.

The gene calls are TRBV5-6 and TRBJ1-5; the D gene is possibly TRBD1 (5 bases). CDR3 size: 12 residues. Germline V gives CDR1 SGHDT, CDR2 YYEEEE. V dropped 2 bases and J dropped 6 bases, with 6 bases sitting between them. The CDR3 reads CASSFGAQPQHF. The CDR3 DNA sequence: TGTGCCAGCAGCTTTGGGGCTCAGCCCCAGCATTTT.

Written as DNA, the CDR3 is TGTGCCAGCAGCCGCATGGGGGCGATAAGCAATCAGCCCCAGCATTTT. Amino acids: CASSRMGAISNQPQHF. This chain links TRBV6-2 or TRBV6-3 with TRBJ1-5, with D possibly being TRBD1 (6 bases). V was trimmed by 6 bases and J by 1 base, leaving 16 bases between them. Per germline, CDR1 MNHEY and CDR2 SVGEGT. CDR3 length: 16 residues.

A few counts support this clone. Compared with germline, one end of the junction differs, possibly owing to a read error. CDR3 sequence: CASSRRENQPQHF. The CDR3 bases are TGTGCCAGCAGCCGACGGGAAAATCAACCCCAGCATTTT. This rearrangement joins TRBV7-8 to TRBJ1-5; D is unresolved. Germline-derived CDR1 and CDR2 are SGHVS and FQNEAQ. The CDR3 sequence is 13 residues long.

The V call is TRBV2, the J call TRBJ2-3; 10 nucleotides line up with TRBD1. The CDR3 has 16 residues. V lost 8 bases to trimming and J lost 1 base; unmatched junction nucleotides: 9. Germline values: CDR1 SNHLY, CDR2 FYNNEI. The CDR3 here is CASFTPGQGRTDTQYF. As DNA, the CDR3 is TGTGCCAGCTTTACTCCGGGACAGGGGCGCACAGATACGCAGTATTTT.

This chain connects TRBV13 to TRBJ2-5; TRBD1 is a possible D gene (5 bases). The CDR3 loop spans 15 amino acids. V dropped 5 bases and J dropped 1 base, with 14 bases sitting between them. Germline CDR1 reads PRHDT; CDR2 reads FYEKMQ (reference sequence). CDR3 in DNA: TGTGCCAGCAGCCGCAGGGCCGCCCTCCAAGAGACCCAGTACTTC. It translates to CASSRRAALQETQYF.

The genes are TRBV6-5 and TRBJ1-1, with 7 bases aligning to TRBD1. The CDR3 consists of 14 residues. Germline V CDR1 and CDR2: MNHEY, SVGAGI. Trimming cost V 10 bases and J 6 bases; bases outside gene matches: 14. CDR3 in amino acids: CAISRQGRYAEAFF. Here the CDR3 DNA reads TGTGCCATATCGAGACAGGGACGATACGCTGAAGCTTTCTTT.

On this clone itself: A read error may produce the germline difference seen at one junction end. The rearrangement uses TRBV28 and TRBJ2-2; no clear D. The germline V gene encodes CDR1 MDHEN and CDR2 SYDVKM. CDR3 length: 14 residues. CDR3 nucleotides: TGTGCCAGCAGTCCCCCCCCGAAAACCGGGGAGCTGTTTTTT. Residues: CASSPPPKTGELFF.

V gene TRBV7-2 combines with J gene TRBJ2-5, with D uncertain. The V end lost 0 bases, the J end lost 0 bases, and 5 bases lay between the germline ends. This CDR3 region has 14 residues. Germline V gene lookup returns CDR1 SGHTA and CDR2 FQGNSA. CDR3 in DNA: TGTGCCAGCAGCTTAGCGGCGTACCAAGAGACCCAGTACTTC. It specifies CASSLAAYQETQYF.

The chain combines TRBV10-3 with TRBJ2-1; D is uncertain. The germline V gene encodes CDR1 ENHRY and CDR2 SYGVKD. The germline V and J ends were trimmed by 6 bases and 8 bases, with 8 bases remaining between them. This CDR3 spans 11 amino acids. The CDR3 here is CAISSEDEQFF. CDR3 coding DNA: TGTGCCATCAGCAGCGAGGATGAGCAGTTCTTC.